The clone carrying this TCR beta chain was counted between two and nine times. Each donor had around 9.2 milliliters of peripheral blood drawn. The use of a sample-barcoded 5' primer and a J-beta primer mix characterized a second PCR of 7 to 11 cycles. TCRdb recomputed calls from the 5' RACE reads with MiXCR, one row per CDR3 protein. The sample includes 1.5 million to 2 million distinct CDR3 sequences, approximately 40% of them seen just once. Germline assignment: CDR1 SGHDT and CDR2 YYEEEE. The CDR3 spans 15 residues. V was shortened by 4 bases and J by 0 bases, with 12 bases between the two germline ends. The data were taken from a study of blood T cells in healthy people across ages.

Sequenced: blood. The source is a human donor in good health. The chain is built from TRBV5-6 and TRBJ2-3; D call uncertain. CDR3 DNA sequence: TGTGCCAGCAGCCCGACCATCCGGAGCACAGATACGCAGTATTTT. Residues: CASSPTIRSTDTQYF.